This T cell receptor beta chain was recorded in a study of T cell responses to AZD1222 COVID-19 vaccine. Points from the study as a whole: A rise in Spike-specific TCR breadth and depth followed two AZD1222 doses. Per reports, nearly half of all spike-specific TCRs target regions that are unmutated in variants.

There are 15 residues in the CDR3. Sequencing was performed with immunoSEQ multiplex PCR; in TCRdb, only in-frame clones are kept and a portion is missing. The profile shows 90,000 to 120,000 clones, 88% of them singletons. To note about this clone: What it binds is unknown.

This sequence originates from an adult in good health. This chain joins TRBV21-1 and TRBJ2-1; TRBD2 is the table's D call, not checked against the DNA. TRBV21-1 is described as a pseudogene. Sequenced here: peripheral blood, sampled on day 0 of AZD1222 vaccination. In DNA form, the CDR3 reads TGTGCCAGCATGTCGGTGGCTAGCTCCTACAATGAGCAGTTCTTC. It codes for CASMSVASSYNEQFF.